A selection of T cell receptor beta chains follows, all from one sample in a study of cytomegalovirus exposure and HLA in healthy donors. Using immunoSEQ multiplex PCR, the repertoire was profiled, and TCRdb retains in-frame clones only, with some absent. Among more than 95,000 clones listed, about four fifths were seen once. Input material: PBMCs. The receptors derive from a man aged 40-49 years in good health and CMV-seronegative. Both conserved end residues are part of each CDR3. Each record gives: V gene, CDR3 length, CDR3 protein.

TRBV4-1 | 12 | CASSLTGIEQFF
TRBV7-2 | 14 | CASSSTGGAYEQYF
TRBV19 | 15 | CASSYSGWGTGELFF
TRBV15 | 16 | CATSRSGQGAYNEQFF
TRBV25-1 | 13 | CASSVPGDREAFF
TRBV9 | 14 | CASTDVAGSDTQYF
TRBV11-3 | 12 | CASSLPGDEQFF
TRBV15 | 18 | CATSKPGQGALNNQPQHF
TRBV29-1 | 13 | CSVRAPSSYEQYF
TRBV5-4 | 13 | CASSADRGYEQYF
TRBV6-5 | 13 | CASSYDSSYEQYF
TRBV7-6 | 17 | CASSPRAGTGYNSPLHF
TRBV4-3 | 15 | CASSQRQGSSYVYTF
TRBV9 | 15 | CASSFSGSSTDTQYF
TRBV11-2 | 17 | CASSPMTSGGAVETQYF
TRBV4-2 | 17 | CASSAVTGGQDTGELFF
TRBV7-9 | 14 | CASSLVQGSAGYTF
TRBV5-1 | 14 | CASGRDSNSYEQYF
TRBV18 | 13 | CASATQRADTQYF
TRBV5-5 | 15 | CASSLVYWGANVLTF
TRBV10-3 | 11 | CATGLKETQYF
TRBV9 | 14 | CASSVDQGRSPLHF
TRBV7-3 | 13 | CASSITVNTEAFF
TRBV7-2 | 14 | CASSRGQGFYGYTF
TRBV9 | 15 | CASSVGARTNYEQYF
TRBV5-1 | 13 | CATRTGSSGVYTF
TRBV6-1 | 11 | CASSDSDTQYF
TRBV7-8 | 16 | CASSLAQGPQFNEQFF
TRBV6-1 | 15 | CASSAGLDSGYGYTF
TRBV9 | 14 | CASSAGTAGNTIYF
TRBV30 | 11 | CAWTGGGELFF
TRBV9 | 13 | CASSVGQQETQYF
TRBV28 | 14 | CASSDHEGLYGYTF
TRBV30 | 13 | CAWAPDSINEQFF
TRBV7-6 | 14 | CASSLLAGLGEQYF
TRBV10-3 | 12 | CATGQQGNTIYF
TRBV7-3 | 13 | CASSLTRDNEQFF
TRBV7-6 | 14 | CASSFGPDTSPLHF
TRBV7-3 | 13 | CASSLTPRTGGHF
TRBV4-3 | 13 | CASSQWTGQEQYF
TRBV5-4 | 14 | CAISLGQGNTEAFF
TRBV11-1 | 15 | CASSLALEPGQSAFF
TRBV2 | 14 | CASSGSRGPGELFF
TRBV23-1 | 11 | CATRAYNEQFF
TRBV4-3 | 17 | CASSQDRGTSYYNEQFF
TRBV15 | 17 | CATQALAGGLAYNEQFF
TRBV11-2 | 11 | CASSSAGEQYF
TRBV9 | 12 | CASRGLETEAFF
TRBV5-6 | 14 | CASIPQAGLYGYTF
TRBV18 | 14 | CASSPGTGDQPQHF
TRBV19 | 17 | CASSIDEDRGGNYGYTF
TRBV28 | 16 | CASTPGGRTAGNTIYF
TRBV27 | 13 | CASSSGVGWPQHF